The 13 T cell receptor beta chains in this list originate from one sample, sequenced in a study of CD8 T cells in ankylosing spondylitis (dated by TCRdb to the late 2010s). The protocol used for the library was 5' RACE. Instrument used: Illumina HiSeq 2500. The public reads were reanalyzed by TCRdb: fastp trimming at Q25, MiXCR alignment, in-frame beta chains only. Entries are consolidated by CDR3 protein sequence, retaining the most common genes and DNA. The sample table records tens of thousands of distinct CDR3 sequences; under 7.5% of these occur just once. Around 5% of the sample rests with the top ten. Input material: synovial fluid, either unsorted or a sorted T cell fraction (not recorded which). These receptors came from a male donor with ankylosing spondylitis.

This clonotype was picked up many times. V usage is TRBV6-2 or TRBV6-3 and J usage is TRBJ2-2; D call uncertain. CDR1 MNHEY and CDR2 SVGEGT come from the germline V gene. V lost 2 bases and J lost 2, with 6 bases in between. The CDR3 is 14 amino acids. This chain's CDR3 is CASSYPSNTGELFF. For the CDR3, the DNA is TGTGCCAGCAGTTACCCGAGTAACACCGGGGAGCTGTTTTTT.

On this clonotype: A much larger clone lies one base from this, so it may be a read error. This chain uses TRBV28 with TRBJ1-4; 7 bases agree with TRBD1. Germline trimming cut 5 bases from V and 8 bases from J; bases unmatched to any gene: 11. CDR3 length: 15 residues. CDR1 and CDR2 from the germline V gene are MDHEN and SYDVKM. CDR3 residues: CASSPSGGITEKLFF. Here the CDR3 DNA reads TGTGCCAGCAGTCCCTCAGGGGGAATAACCGAAAAACTGTTTTTT.

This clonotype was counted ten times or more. CDR3 loop: CASSQRDRGHADYGYTF. Here the CDR3 DNA reads TGTGCCAGCAGCCAACGCGACAGGGGGCATGCGGACTATGGCTACACCTTC. The rearrangement uses TRBV3-1 and TRBJ1-2, with 10 bases aligning to TRBD1. V dropped 2 bases and J dropped 3; count of bases not matched to a gene: 9. This CDR3 region has 17 residues. From germline, CDR1 is LGHDT and CDR2 YNNKEL (reference sequence).

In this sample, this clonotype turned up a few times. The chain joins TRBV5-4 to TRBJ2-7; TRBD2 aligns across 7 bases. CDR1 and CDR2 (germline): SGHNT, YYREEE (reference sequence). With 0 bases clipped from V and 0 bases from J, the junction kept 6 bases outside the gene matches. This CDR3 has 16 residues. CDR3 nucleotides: TGTGCCAGCAGCTTGGACCTAGCGGTAAGCTCCTACGAGCAGTACTTC. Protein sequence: CASSLDLAVSSYEQYF.

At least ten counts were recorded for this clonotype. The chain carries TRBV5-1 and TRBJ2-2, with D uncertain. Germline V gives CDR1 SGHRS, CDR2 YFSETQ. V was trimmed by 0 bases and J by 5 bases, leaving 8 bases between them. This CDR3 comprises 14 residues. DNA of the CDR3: TGCGCCAGCAGCTTGGAAACTTGGACCGGGGAGCTGTTTTTT. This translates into CASSLETWTGELFF.

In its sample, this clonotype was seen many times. CDR3 bases: TGCGCCAGCAGCTTGGAAGTCCGGGGATATGGCTACACCTTC. It is translated as CASSLEVRGYGYTF. V and J are TRBV5-1 and TRBJ1-2; D ambiguous. This CDR3 has 14 amino acids. Deletions cut 0 bases from V and 5 bases from J, with 11 bases between. Looked up from germline, CDR1 is SGHRS and CDR2 is YFSETQ.

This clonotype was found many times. Here the CDR3 reads CSVELGEGYTF. Here the CDR3 DNA reads TGCAGCGTTGAACTGGGGGAAGGCTACACCTTC. The V gene is TRBV29-1, the J gene TRBJ1-2; TRBD1 is a possible D gene (5 bases). CDR3 length: 11 residues. Germline V lookup: CDR1 SQVTM, CDR2 ANQGSEA. V lost 2 bases to trimming and J lost 8 bases, with 9 bases between them.

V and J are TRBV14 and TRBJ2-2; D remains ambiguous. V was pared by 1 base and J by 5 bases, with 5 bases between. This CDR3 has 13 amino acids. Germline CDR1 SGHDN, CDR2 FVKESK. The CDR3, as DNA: TGTGCCAGCAGCCAAGTGAGAACCGGGGAGCTGTTTTTT. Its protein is CASSQVRTGELFF.

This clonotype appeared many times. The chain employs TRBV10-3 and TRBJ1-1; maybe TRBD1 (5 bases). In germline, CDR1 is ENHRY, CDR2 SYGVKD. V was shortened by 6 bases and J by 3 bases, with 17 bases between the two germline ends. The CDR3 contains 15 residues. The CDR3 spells CAISPGPGDDTEAFF. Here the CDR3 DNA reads TGTGCCATCAGCCCGGGGCCGGGGGATGACACTGAAGCTTTCTTT.

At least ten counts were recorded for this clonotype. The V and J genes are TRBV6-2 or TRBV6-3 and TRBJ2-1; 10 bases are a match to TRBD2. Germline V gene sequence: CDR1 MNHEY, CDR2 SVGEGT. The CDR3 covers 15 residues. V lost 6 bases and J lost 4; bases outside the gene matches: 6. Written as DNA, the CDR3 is TGTGCCAGCAGCCCCAGCGGGAGGGCGTACAATGAGCAGTTCTTC. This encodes CASSPSGRAYNEQFF.

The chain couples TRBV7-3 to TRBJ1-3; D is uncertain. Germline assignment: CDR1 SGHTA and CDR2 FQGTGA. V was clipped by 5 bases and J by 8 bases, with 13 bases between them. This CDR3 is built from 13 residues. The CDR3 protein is CASSTGPEDTIYF. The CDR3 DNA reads TGTGCCAGCAGCACCGGACCCGAGGACACCATATATTTT.

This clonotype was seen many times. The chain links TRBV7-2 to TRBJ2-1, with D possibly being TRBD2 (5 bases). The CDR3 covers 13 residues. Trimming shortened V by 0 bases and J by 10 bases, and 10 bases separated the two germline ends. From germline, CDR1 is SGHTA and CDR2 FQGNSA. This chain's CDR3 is CASSLAGAWEQFF. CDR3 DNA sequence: TGTGCCAGCAGCTTAGCGGGAGCTTGGGAGCAGTTCTTC.

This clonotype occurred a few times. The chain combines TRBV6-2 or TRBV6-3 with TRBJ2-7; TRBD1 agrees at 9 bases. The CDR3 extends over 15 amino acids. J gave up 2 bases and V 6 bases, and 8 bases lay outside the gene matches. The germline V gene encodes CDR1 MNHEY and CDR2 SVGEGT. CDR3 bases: TGTGCCAGCAGCTCCGGGACAGGGCTCCCCTACGAGCAGTACTTC. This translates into CASSSGTGLPYEQYF.